This entry is about one TCR beta chain. The data are from a study of control samples from healthy donors and cancer patients. The length of the CDR3 is 12 residues. In germline, CDR1 is MGHRA, CDR2 YSYEKL. V dropped 1 base and J dropped 9 bases, with 4 bases sitting between them. The protocol was immunoSEQ multiplex PCR, while the TCRdb copy is restricted to in-frame clones and leaves out a portion. The sample has under 150,000 clones, nearly 95% seen once. V is TRBV4-1 and J is TRBJ1-6; no firm D call. The sequence came from a man in his thirties or forties in good health. Sequencing was done on a sample of blood. CDR3 region: CASSQGSSPLHF. The CDR3 DNA follows: TGCGCCAGCAGCCAAGGTAGTTCACCCCTCCACTTT.